The 17 T cell receptor beta chains below all came from one sample that was sequenced in a study of cytomegalovirus exposure and HLA in healthy donors. PCR used 60 Vbeta primers and 13 Jbeta primers. Assay: immunoSEQ multiplex PCR; the TCRdb copy retains only in-frame clones and omits some. The data hold fewer than 150,000 clones, with 75% to 85% observed a single time. The specimen sequenced was PBMCs. The receptors originated from a female donor in good health and CMV-seropositive.

The chain is built from TRBV25-1 and TRBJ1-1; 8 nucleotides agree with TRBD1. CDR1 is MGHDK and CDR2 is SYGVNS in the germline V gene. V gave up 4 bases and J gave up 3 bases; unmatched junction bases: 7. The CDR3 spans 15 residues. The CDR3 loop reads CASSGTGRVYTEAFF. CDR3 DNA: TGTGCCAGCAGTGGGACAGGGAGGGTCTACACTGAAGCTTTCTTT.

The chain couples TRBV5-1 to TRBJ1-4, with TRBD1 as a possible D gene (6 bases). The germline gives CDR1 SGHRS, CDR2 YFSETQ. This CDR3 comprises 14 residues. V was clipped by 4 bases and J by 4 bases, with 11 bases between them. The CDR3 loop is CASSRRGGNEKLFF. Here the CDR3 DNA reads TGCGCCAGCAGCCGGAGGGGGGGTAATGAAAAACTGTTTTTT.

This sequence joins TRBV30 and TRBJ1-6; D might be TRBD1 (6 bases). The CDR3 consists of 13 residues. Germline values: CDR1 GTSNPN, CDR2 SVGIG (reference sequence). V was shortened by 6 bases and J by 4 bases, with 10 bases between the two germline ends. The CDR3 DNA reads as TGTGCCTGCAGGGGAGAGTATAATTCACCCCTCCACTTT. This codes for CACRGEYNSPLHF. The entire variable domain, with the rest obtained from reference TRBV30 and TRBJ1-6, is as follows: SQTIHQWPATLVQPVGSPLSLECTVEGTSNPNLYWYRQAAGRGLQLLFYSVGIGQISSEVPQNLSASRPQDRQFILSSKKLLLSDSGFYLCACRGEYNSPLHFGNGTRLTVT.

Note on this clone: Other nucleotide sequences from this sample produce the same CDR3. The chain couples TRBV11-3 to TRBJ1-1; D is unresolved. Germline V lookup: CDR1 SGHNT, CDR2 YENEEA. Trimming took 4 bases from V and 5 from J, leaving 11 bases between them. The CDR3 runs to 13 residues. CDR3 sequence: CASSYRGGTEAFF. In nucleotides, the CDR3 is TGTGCCAGCAGCTATAGAGGAGGGACTGAAGCTTTCTTT.

The V call is TRBV10-1, the J call TRBJ1-2, with no clear D. The CDR3 spans 13 residues. Germline CDR1 reads WNHNN; CDR2 reads SYGVQD (reference sequence). V dropped 6 bases and J dropped 6 bases, with 14 bases sitting between them. CDR3 protein: CASSDTQNDGYTF. DNA for the CDR3: TGCGCCAGCAGCGACACCCAGAATGATGGCTACACCTTC.

V usage is TRBV13 and J usage is TRBJ2-2; 8 bases are shared with TRBD2. CDR1 is PRHDT, CDR2 FYEKMQ, per germline (reference sequence). This CDR3 is built from 14 residues. Trimming cost V 3 bases and J 6 bases; bases outside gene matches: 3. CDR3 loop: CASSFGTRAGELFF. Written as DNA, the CDR3 is TGTGCCAGCAGCTTCGGGACTAGGGCCGGGGAGCTGTTTTTT. The variable domain in full, completed from reference TRBV13 and TRBJ2-2, reads AAGVIQSPRHLIKEKRETATLKCYPIPRHDTVYWYQQGPGQDPQFLISFYEKMQSDKGSIPDRFSAQQFSDYHSELNMSSLELGDSALYFCASSFGTRAGELFFGEGSRLTVL.

The CDR3 DNA follows: TGTGCCAGCAGCTTAGTTCCCGCACATCCCCAGTACTTC. This sequence encodes CASSLVPAHPQYF. The J gene is TRBJ2-5, the V gene TRBV7-2; D remains unclear. CDR3 length: 13 residues. Trimming took 1 base from V and 9 from J, leaving 12 bases between them. Per germline, CDR1 SGHTA and CDR2 FQGNSA.

The J gene is TRBJ2-2, the V gene TRBV9; no clear D. Trimming left V 0 bases short and J 7 bases short, with 4 bases between. Germline CDR1 reads SGDLS; CDR2 reads YYNGEE. This CDR3 region has 12 residues. CDR3 region: CASSVELGELFF. In DNA form, the CDR3 reads TGTGCCAGCAGCGTAGAACTCGGGGAGCTGTTTTTT.

The chain recombines TRBV6-1 with TRBJ1-5, with no clear D. This CDR3 is built from 12 residues. V lost 3 bases and J 7 bases, leaving 7 bases between the germline ends. Germline assignment: CDR1 MNHNS and CDR2 SASEGT. The CDR3 spells CASSDGGQPQHF. Written as DNA, the CDR3 is TGTGCCAGCAGTGATGGCGGGCAGCCCCAGCATTTT.

The chain uses TRBV18 and TRBJ2-7; 9 bases line up with TRBD1. CDR1 is KGHSH, CDR2 LQKENI, per germline. V shed 2 bases and J 7 bases; nucleotides not matched to a gene: 6. The CDR3 loop spans 14 amino acids. The DNA of the CDR3 is TGTGCCAGCTCACCAGGACAGGGGACGGGTGAGCAGTACTTC. Protein: CASSPGQGTGEQYF.

This clone appeared once. The V gene is TRBV29-1, the J gene TRBJ2-7; 11 bases agree with TRBD2. CDR1 SQVTM and CDR2 ANQGSEA come from the germline V gene. V was clipped by 7 bases and J by 5 bases; unmatched bases: 10. The CDR3 length is 14 residues. In DNA, the CDR3 is TGCAGCGGAAAGGGTGGACTAGCGGGCGACGAGCAGTACTTC. Translation: CSGKGGLAGDEQYF.

This clone was counted between two and nine times. The CDR3 DNA reads TGTGCCAGCAGCGTAGAGGTTGGGGGGTCAAGCTCCTACGAGCAGTACTTC. It specifies CASSVEVGGSSSYEQYF. The genes are TRBV9 and TRBJ2-7; the D gene is possibly TRBD2 (6 bases). CDR3 length equals 17 residues. Trimming left V 0 bases short and J 0 bases short, with 16 bases between. Germline V gene lookup returns CDR1 SGDLS and CDR2 YYNGEE. The entire variable domain, with the rest obtained from reference TRBV9 and TRBJ2-7, is as follows: DSGVTQTPKHLITATGQRVTLRCSPRSGDLSVYWYQQSLDQGLQFLIQYYNGEERAKGNILERFSAQQFPDLHSELNLSSLELGDSALYFCASSVEVGGSSSYEQYFGPGTRLTVT.

The chain is built from TRBV25-1 and TRBJ1-2, with D unresolved. The length of the CDR3 is 14 residues. The germline V and J ends were trimmed by 3 bases and 4 bases, with 12 bases remaining between them. Looked up from germline, CDR1 is MGHDK and CDR2 is SYGVNS. Here the CDR3 DNA reads TGTGCCAGCAGTGATCCGGGGAGGTCCTATGGCTACACCTTC. This codes for CASSDPGRSYGYTF.

This chain joins TRBV19 and TRBJ1-5; TRBD1 matches at 10 bases. Germline trimming cut 10 bases from V and 7 bases from J; bases unmatched to any gene: 7. Germline lookup yields CDR1 LNHDA and CDR2 SQIVND (reference sequence). This CDR3 spans 13 amino acids. The CDR3 sequence is CATKGTGDQPQHF. CDR3 nucleotides: TGTGCCACTAAGGGGACAGGGGACCAGCCCCAGCATTTT.

This chain connects TRBV4-2 to TRBJ1-1, with TRBD1 matching 7 bases. Per the germline V gene, CDR1 is LGHNA and CDR2 is YNFKEQ. The CDR3 contains 13 residues. The trim removed 3 bases at V and 7 bases at J, leaving 5 bases unmatched. In DNA, the CDR3 is TGTGCCAGCAGCCAGGACAGGAACTATGAAGCTTTCTTT. This translates into CASSQDRNYEAFF.

The chain recombines TRBV9 with TRBJ1-3, with a weak D call TRBD1 (5 bases). V lost 1 base, J lost 0 bases, and 20 bases lay in between. CDR3 length: 19 amino acids. CDR1 SGDLS and CDR2 YYNGEE come from the germline V gene. DNA for the CDR3: TGTGCCAGCAGCGTATTTGACACCTTAGGGGCCAGCTCTGGAAACACCATATATTTT. Protein: CASSVFDTLGASSGNTIYF.

V usage is TRBV5-6 and J usage is TRBJ1-2, with TRBD1 matching 11 bases. The ends lost 0 bases at V and 8 bases at J; junction bases unmatched: 6. Germline assignment: CDR1 SGHDT and CDR2 YYEEEE. This CDR3 comprises 15 residues. CDR3 coding DNA: TGTGCCAGCAGCTTGGTCGGACAGGGGGCTGGAGGCTACACCTTC. This codes for CASSLVGQGAGGYTF.